The 10 T cell receptor beta chains reported below all come from one sample, sequenced in a study of OX40 agonist ivuxolimab in advanced cancers. The data were produced by immunoSEQ multiplex PCR, yet TCRdb's version contains in-frame clones alone and is incomplete. Here the sample spans fewer than 85,000 clones, about 80% being singletons. The sample was CD4+ or CD8+ T cells sorted from blood, taken in a trial of the OX40 agonist ivuxolimab. The origin of the receptors is an adult with an advanced solid tumor such as melanoma, head and neck, liver or kidney cancer.

The J gene is TRBJ1-1, the V gene TRBV18, with a possible D match to TRBD1 (5 bases). The CDR3 has 14 residues. V was cut by 0 bases and J by 4 bases, with 9 bases left in between. CDR1 and CDR2 from the germline V gene are KGHSH and LQKENI. CDR3 sequence reads: CASSPPQGVTEAFF. In nucleotides, the CDR3 is TGTGCCAGCTCACCACCGCAGGGTGTCACTGAAGCTTTCTTT. The full variable domain, completed using reference TRBV18 and TRBJ1-1, is NAGVMQNPRHLVRRRGQEARLRCSPMKGHSHVYWYRQLPEEGLKFMVYLQKENIIDESGMPKERFSAEFPKEGPSILRIQQVVRGDSAAYFCASSPPQGVTEAFFGQGTRLTVV.

The chain couples TRBV9 to TRBJ1-2, with TRBD1 identical over 10 bases. V trimming: 0 bases; J trimming: 6 bases; junction bases outside the gene matches: 2. Germline V gene lookup returns CDR1 SGDLS and CDR2 YYNGEE. The CDR3 runs to 14 residues. Written as DNA, the CDR3 is TGTGCCAGCAGCGTAGTAGGACAGGGGGATGGCTACACCTTC. The encoded protein is CASSVVGQGDGYTF. Together with reference TRBV9 and TRBJ1-2, the CDR3 gives the full variable domain: DSGVTQTPKHLITATGQRVTLRCSPRSGDLSVYWYQQSLDQGLQFLIQYYNGEERAKGNILERFSAQQFPDLHSELNLSSLELGDSALYFCASSVVGQGDGYTFGSGTRLTVV.

The chain carries TRBV5-1 and TRBJ2-1; 9 nucleotides line up with TRBD1. This CDR3 spans 16 amino acids. Germline V lookup: CDR1 SGHRS, CDR2 YFSETQ. V lost 0 bases, J lost 10 bases, and 11 bases stayed unmatched. Here the CDR3 DNA reads TGCGCCAGCAGCTTGGGACAGGGGGTGCGGTATGGGGAGCAGTTCTTC. Translating it yields CASSLGQGVRYGEQFF. The full variable domain, completed using reference TRBV5-1 and TRBJ2-1, is KAGVTQTPRYLIKTRGQQVTLSCSPISGHRSVSWYQQTPGQGLQFLFEYFSETQRNKGNFPGRFSGRQFSNSRSEMNVSTLELGDSALYLCASSLGQGVRYGEQFFGPGTRLTVL.

The gene calls are TRBV18 and TRBJ1-1; no clear D gene. From germline, CDR1 is KGHSH and CDR2 LQKENI. The V end was cut by 3 bases, the J end by 1 base, with 6 bases between. This CDR3 is 13 amino acids long. The CDR3 nucleotides read TGTGCCAGCTCACCGGGTACGAACACTGAAGCTTTCTTT. Translating it yields CASSPGTNTEAFF.

The V gene is TRBV7-3, the J gene TRBJ2-3; 9 bases map to TRBD2. Unmatched junction bases numbered 5, after V lost 2 bases and J lost 8 bases. Germline CDR1 is SGHTA and CDR2 is FQGTGA. CDR3 length: 14 amino acids. CDR3 residues: CASSLAGLAPTQYF. Here the CDR3 DNA reads TGTGCCAGCAGCTTAGCAGGACTAGCGCCTACGCAGTATTTT.

This clone appeared a single time. The rearrangement joins TRBV29-1 to TRBJ2-4; 10 positions match TRBD1. Trimming at V came to 4 bases and at J to 4 bases, leaving 4 bases not matched to a gene. Germline V gives CDR1 SQVTM, CDR2 ANQGSEA. The CDR3 consists of 14 residues. The CDR3 DNA sequence: TGCAGCGTTGGGGACAGGGGATTTAAAAACATTCAGTACTTC. This translates into CSVGDRGFKNIQYF.

V is TRBV6-5 and J is TRBJ1-5; 8 nucleotides match TRBD1. V lost 4 bases to trimming and J lost 4 bases; unmatched junction nucleotides: 6. This CDR3 is 15 amino acids long. Germline CDR1 MNHEY, CDR2 SVGAGI. The CDR3 here is CASSSRDRRNQPQHF. CDR3 coding DNA: TGTGCCAGCAGTTCCCGGGACAGGAGGAATCAGCCCCAGCATTTT.

This CDR3 is CASSRTSGLIKETQYF. CDR3 in DNA: TGTGCCAGCAGCAGGACTAGCGGGTTAATCAAAGAGACCCAGTACTTC. J is TRBJ2-5 and V is TRBV5-5, with 11 bases identical to TRBD2. Germline values: CDR1 SGHKS, CDR2 YYEKEE (reference sequence). V shed 4 bases, J shed 3 bases, and the junction held 8 bases outside the gene matches. The CDR3 has 16 residues.

The chain recombines TRBV20-1 with TRBJ1-2; no clear D gene. Trimming stripped 3 bases from V and 5 bases from J, with 7 bases between. The CDR3 spans 11 residues. The V gene's germline CDR1 is DFQATT and CDR2 SNEGSKA (reference sequence). In nucleotides, the CDR3 is TGCAGTGCTAGCCGGTTGTATGGCTACACCTTC. This translates into CSASRLYGYTF.

V gene TRBV21-1 combines with J gene TRBJ2-1; the table's TRBD1 call for D was not verified on the DNA. TRBV21-1 is a pseudogene. CDR3 length: 15 amino acids. The CDR3 loop reads CASSKVSVNYNEQFF. CDR3 DNA sequence: TGTGCCAGCAGCAAAGTTTCAGTAAACTACAATGAGCAGTTCTTC.